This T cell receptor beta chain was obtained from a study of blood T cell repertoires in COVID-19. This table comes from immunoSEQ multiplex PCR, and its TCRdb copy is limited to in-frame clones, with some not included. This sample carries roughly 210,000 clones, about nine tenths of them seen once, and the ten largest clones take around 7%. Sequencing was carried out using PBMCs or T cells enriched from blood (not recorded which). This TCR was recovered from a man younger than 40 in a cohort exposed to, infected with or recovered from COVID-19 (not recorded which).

The CDR3 sequence is CASSLSVGGDEQFF. In DNA form, the CDR3 reads TGTGCCAGCAGCTTATCTGTGGGAGGGGATGAGCAGTTCTTC. The chain links TRBV7-3 to TRBJ2-1; 7 positions agree with TRBD2. CDR3 length: 14 residues. The trim removed 2 bases at V and 8 bases at J, leaving 6 bases unmatched. CDR1 and CDR2 (germline): SGHTA, FQGTGA. Full variable domain (missing parts from reference TRBV7-3 and TRBJ2-1): GAGVSQTPSNKVTEKGKYVELRCDPISGHTALYWYRQSLGQGPEFLIYFQGTGAADDSGLPNDRFFAVRPEGSVSTLKIQRTERGDSAVYLCASSLSVGGDEQFFGPGTRLTVL.